This entry describes one T cell receptor (beta chain). The antigen remains undetermined. V lost 0 bases and J 2 bases, leaving 8 bases between the germline ends. The V gene's germline CDR1 is SGHTA and CDR2 FQGNSA. The CDR3 extends over 15 amino acids. The data originate from a study of PD-L1 blockade in urothelial cancer. Overall study context: About nine tenths of the roughly 30 patients were men whose urothelial cancer was bladder-origin. Blood gave a median 141,255 T cells. The study, taken as a whole, reports: Pretreatment TCR clonality in blood, when below the median, was predictive of better survival.

Templates that were synthetic TCR analogs were spiked into each PCR. Assay used: immunoSEQ multiplex PCR; TCRdb lists only in-frame clones, some missing. The table records roughly 38,000 clones, over 70% of them present only once. The input for sequencing was PBMCs, taken around atezolizumab (anti-PD-L1) treatment. This TCR came from a man between 65 and 85 years old with urothelial cancer. V gene TRBV7-2 combines with J gene TRBJ2-1, with D hard to call. The DNA of the CDR3 is TGTGCCAGCAGCTTAGCGAGCCCTACCTACAATGAGCAGTTCTTC. It codes for CASSLASPTYNEQFF.